This entry lists 30 T cell receptor beta chains sequenced from one sample in a study of T cell repertoires in cytomegalovirus infection (dated by TCRdb to between 2018 and 2021). The treatment or condition label here, explained by the study, means: in vitro stimulation with specific CMV peptide epitopes to enrich CMV-specific T cells. TCRdb lists the instrument as Illumina HiSeq 1500. TCRdb cleaned the public reads at Q25 with fastp, built clones with MiXCR and kept in-frame beta chains. Rows with one shared CDR3 protein collapse into an entry with the most common genes and DNA. Within this sample are approximately 310,000 distinct CDR3 sequences, with more than 20% of them counted one time only. Jointly, the top ten make up more than 10% of the sample. These TCRs are of unknown antigen specificity. Sequencing was performed on cultured PBMCs, taken from culture after CMV antigen stimulation. The receptors were sampled from a human donor in good health (CMV status not recorded). Some clones in this sample may be carry-over from other donors' samples.

The chain has TRBV12-3 or TRBV12-4 and TRBJ2-4; 13 nucleotides line up with TRBD2. CDR3 size: 19 residues. The trim removed 5 bases at V and 4 bases at J, leaving 14 bases unmatched. CDR3 amino acids: CASSPLLNPGLAGKNIQYF. DNA of the CDR3: TGTGCCAGCAGTCCCTTGCTTAATCCGGGACTAGCGGGAAAAAACATTCAGTACTTC.

J is TRBJ2-1 and V is TRBV4-1; 7 bases match TRBD2. Germline V gene data show CDR1 as MGHRA and CDR2 as YSYEKL. The CDR3 consists of 19 residues. The J segment lost 9 bases and the V segment lost 1 base, leaving 21 bases of the junction unmatched. CDR3 sequence reads: CASSQGGSGKAAVVGEQFF. Here the CDR3 DNA reads TGCGCCAGCAGCCAAGGGGGGAGCGGGAAGGCAGCGGTAGTCGGTGAGCAGTTCTTC.

The table lists this clonotype with many counts. This chain links TRBV7-2 with TRBJ2-3; D is perhaps TRBD2 (6 bases). V lost 1 base and J 4 bases, leaving 12 bases between the germline ends. CDR3 length: 15 residues. From germline, CDR1 is SGHTA and CDR2 FQGNSA. Written as DNA, the CDR3 is TGTGCCAGCAGCTTAGACGGGAGCCCCTCAGATACGCAGTATTTT. Translating it yields CASSLDGSPSDTQYF.

The chain uses TRBV28 and TRBJ1-5, with 8 positions matching TRBD1. CDR3 length: 13 amino acids. Germline V CDR1 and CDR2: MDHEN, SYDVKM. Losses at the gene ends were 7 bases for V and 5 bases for J; bases not matched to a gene: 4. Here the CDR3 DNA reads TGTGCCAGCACTCTGGGACAGGATCAGCCCCAGCATTTT. Translating it yields CASTLGQDQPQHF.

This chain uses TRBV4-1 with TRBJ2-1; possible D gene TRBD2, 6 bases. Germline assignment: CDR1 MGHRA and CDR2 YSYEKL. Deletions cut 5 bases from V and 8 bases from J, with 22 bases between. CDR3 length equals 16 residues. The CDR3 bases are TGCGCCAGCAGCGCCCAGCCGGGGACTGGACTCGATGAGCAGTTCTTC. Protein: CASSAQPGTGLDEQFF.

The CDR3 sequence is CASSFFGGTSGANVLTF. The CDR3 nucleotides are TGTGCCAGCAGTTTCTTTGGGGGGACCTCTGGGGCCAACGTCCTGACTTTC. The rearrangement links TRBV25-1 to TRBJ2-6; D possibly corresponds to TRBD2 (6 bases). The germline CDR1 and CDR2 sequences are MGHDK and SYGVNS. This CDR3 region has 17 residues. V shed 5 bases and J shed 0 bases, with 14 bases lying between them. Combining the CDR3 with reference TRBV25-1 and TRBJ2-6 gives the whole variable domain EADIYQTPRYLVIGTGKKITLECSQTMGHDKMYWYQQDPGMELHLIHYSYGVNSTEKGDLSSESTVSRIRTEHFPLTLESARPSHTSQYLCASSFFGGTSGANVLTFGAGSRLTVL.

V usage is TRBV10-3 and J usage is TRBJ1-4; D remains unclear. From germline, CDR1 is ENHRY and CDR2 SYGVKD. This CDR3 is built from 14 residues. Trimming took off 2 bases at V and 0 bases at J, with 4 bases between the two ends. The CDR3 here is CAISEGATNEKLFF. CDR3 bases: TGTGCCATCAGTGAGGGAGCAACTAATGAAAAACTGTTTTTT.

This clonotype was seen a few times. J is TRBJ1-1 and V is TRBV27; D unresolved. Germline V gives CDR1 MNHEY, CDR2 SMNVEV (reference sequence). The CDR3 has 13 residues. The V and J ends lost 6 bases and 6 bases respectively, with 14 bases between them. CDR3 loop: CASSHTLGAEAFF. The CDR3 bases are TGTGCCAGCAGCCACACATTGGGCGCTGAAGCTTTCTTT.

This clonotype showed up just a few times. The chain couples TRBV28 to TRBJ2-3; D perhaps matches TRBD1 (5 bases). The V end lost 4 bases, the J end lost 7 bases, and 21 bases lay between the germline ends. Germline V lookup: CDR1 MDHEN, CDR2 SYDVKM. The CDR3 is 16 residues long. The chain's CDR3 is CASSSPGPALVNTQYF. DNA of the CDR3: TGTGCCAGCAGTTCCCCAGGGCCGGCTTTGGTGAATACGCAGTATTTT.

This clonotype was counted at least ten times. The rearrangement uses TRBV7-2 and TRBJ2-2; tentative D call: TRBD2 (5 bases). The V and J ends lost 2 bases and 5 bases respectively, with 12 bases between them. The germline gives CDR1 SGHTA, CDR2 FQGNSA. The CDR3 runs 15 residues. CDR3 residues: CASSLSVTGTGELFF. The CDR3 coding sequence is TGTGCCAGCAGCTTATCCGTAACGGGGACCGGGGAGCTGTTTTTT.

This clonotype has at least ten counts. The genes are TRBV7-9 and TRBJ1-1, with TRBD1 matching over 8 bases. Germline CDR1 and CDR2: SEHNR and FQNEAQ (reference sequence). J was trimmed by 4 bases and V by 4 bases; bases with no gene match: 5. This CDR3 has 14 amino acids. CDR3: CASSSQGASTEAFF. The DNA for the CDR3 is TGTGCCAGCAGCTCCCAGGGGGCCAGCACTGAAGCTTTCTTT.

This clonotype was found a few times. The chain recombines TRBV12-3 or TRBV12-4 with TRBJ1-2; D remains unclear. V dropped 3 bases and J dropped 7 bases, with 18 bases sitting between them. This CDR3 has 15 amino acids. The CDR3 loop reads CASSFIHDQAGGYTF. Written as DNA, the CDR3 is TGTGCCAGCAGTTTCATCCATGACCAAGCGGGTGGCTACACCTTC.

The table lists this clonotype with many counts. This CDR3 is CASSLYMGTYGYTF. As DNA, the CDR3 is TGTGCCAGCAGCCTGTACATGGGAACCTATGGCTACACCTTC. The chain recombines TRBV7-2 with TRBJ1-2; no reliable D call. Per germline, CDR1 SGHTA and CDR2 FQGNSA. This CDR3 is built from 14 residues. Trimming stripped 5 bases from V and 4 bases from J, with 14 bases between. Together with reference TRBV7-2 and TRBJ1-2, the CDR3 gives the full variable domain: GAGVSQSPSNKVTEKGKDVELRCDPISGHTALYWYRQSLGQGLEFLIYFQGNSAPDKSGLPSDRFSAERTGGSVSTLTIQRTQQEDSAVYLCASSLYMGTYGYTFGSGTRLTVV.

The J gene is TRBJ2-1, the V gene TRBV19; no reliable D call. The CDR3 loop spans 13 amino acids. The germline V gene has CDR1 LNHDA and CDR2 SQIVND (reference sequence). V was pared by 3 bases and J by 6 bases, with 9 bases between. The chain's CDR3 is CASSIHAVNEQFF. The CDR3 DNA is TGTGCCAGTAGTATTCACGCGGTCAATGAGCAGTTCTTC.

The chain recombines TRBV13 with TRBJ1-1; 8 nucleotides align to TRBD1. With V trimmed by 2 bases and J by 6 bases, 11 bases remained unmatched. The CDR3 is made up of 16 amino acids. Per germline, CDR1 PRHDT and CDR2 FYEKMQ (reference sequence). CDR3 DNA sequence: TGTGCCAGCAGCTTACCCTCGGACAGGGATGGGGCTGAAGCTTTCTTT. This sequence encodes CASSLPSDRDGAEAFF.

This clonotype has a handful of counts. The chain is built from TRBV19 and TRBJ2-3, with TRBD2 matching over 9 bases. This CDR3 comprises 13 residues. Germline V gene sequence: CDR1 LNHDA, CDR2 SQIVND (reference sequence). V shed 5 bases, J shed 6 bases, and the junction held 3 bases outside the gene matches. CDR3 region: CASSFGLADTQYF. As DNA, the CDR3 is TGTGCCAGTAGTTTTGGACTAGCGGATACGCAGTATTTT.

The V gene is TRBV7-9, the J gene TRBJ2-1; TRBD2 aligns across 12 bases. V lost 5 bases and J lost 6; bases outside the gene matches: 8. The CDR3 runs to 16 residues. From germline, CDR1 is SEHNR and CDR2 FQNEAQ (reference sequence). The CDR3 sequence is CASSITTSGSFNEQFF. As DNA, the CDR3 is TGTGCCAGCAGCATTACGACTAGCGGGAGTTTCAATGAGCAGTTCTTC.

This clonotype was counted many times. The gene calls are TRBV7-9 and TRBJ1-2; the D gene is possibly TRBD1 (5 bases). Germline V gene data show CDR1 as SEHNR and CDR2 as FQNEAQ (reference sequence). The CDR3 spans 12 residues. The V gene lost 8 bases and the J gene lost 3 bases, with 10 bases spanning the gap. CDR3 nucleotides: TGTGCCAGCCCGGGGCCTTACTATGGCTACACCTTC. Its translation: CASPGPYYGYTF. Using reference TRBV7-9 and TRBJ1-2 for the parts outside the CDR3, the full variable domain is DTGVSQNPRHKITKRGQNVTFRCDPISEHNRLYWYRQTLGQGPEFLTYFQNEAQLEKSRLLSDRFSAERPKGSFSTLEIQRTEQGDSAMYLCASPGPYYGYTFGSGTRLTVV.

The chain joins TRBV7-9 to TRBJ1-3; 8 bases are a match to TRBD1. Germline CDR1 SEHNR, CDR2 FQNEAQ (reference sequence). The CDR3 consists of 14 residues. V lost 6 bases, J lost 4 bases, and 5 bases stayed unmatched. The CDR3 DNA is TGTGCCAGCAGACAACAGGGGGGAGGAAACACCATATATTTT. Encoded protein: CASRQQGGGNTIYF.

This chain uses TRBV12-3 or TRBV12-4 with TRBJ2-5; maybe TRBD2 (6 bases). V was cut by 2 bases and J by 5 bases, with 18 bases left in between. This CDR3 region has 16 residues. The CDR3 reads CASSLRVETSFETQYF. DNA of the CDR3: TGTGCCAGCAGTTTAAGAGTAGAGACTAGTTTCGAGACCCAGTACTTC.

V usage is TRBV12-3 or TRBV12-4 and J usage is TRBJ1-2, with D hard to call. The V and J ends lost 1 base and 6 bases respectively, with 9 bases between them. CDR3 length equals 13 residues. The CDR3: CASSLVVGDGYTF. The CDR3 DNA is TGTGCCAGCAGTTTAGTGGTCGGCGATGGCTACACCTTC.

The chain uses TRBV5-1 and TRBJ1-5; tentatively, D is TRBD1 (5 bases). In germline, CDR1 is SGHRS, CDR2 YFSETQ. This CDR3 has 15 residues. V was clipped by 4 bases and J by 6 bases, with 17 bases between them. Here the CDR3 DNA reads TGCGCCAGCAGCCTTCAAGGGGAGGGAGGTCAGCCCCAGCATTTT. It yields the protein CASSLQGEGGQPQHF. The complete variable domain, with remaining parts taken from reference TRBV5-1 and TRBJ1-5, reads KAGVTQTPRYLIKTRGQQVTLSCSPISGHRSVSWYQQTPGQGLQFLFEYFSETQRNKGNFPGRFSGRQFSNSRSEMNVSTLELGDSALYLCASSLQGEGGQPQHFGDGTRLSIL.

This clonotype was recorded at least ten times. The V gene is TRBV7-2, the J gene TRBJ2-3; a weak D match, TRBD1 (6 bases). Germline CDR1 SGHTA, CDR2 FQGNSA. Trimming stripped 5 bases from V and 0 bases from J, with 18 bases between. This CDR3 is built from 17 residues. Here the CDR3 DNA reads TGTGCCAGCAGCCACCCCTACAGGGAACCTAGCACAGATACGCAGTATTTT. Protein sequence: CASSHPYREPSTDTQYF.

The chain uses TRBV29-1 and TRBJ2-3; 10 nucleotides match TRBD2. Losses at the gene ends were 6 bases for V and 2 bases for J; bases not matched to a gene: 5. CDR3 length: 14 amino acids. CDR1 and CDR2 from the germline V gene are SQVTM and ANQGSEA. CDR3 sequence: CSVIAGGNTDTQYF. CDR3 sequence (DNA): TGCAGCGTGATAGCGGGAGGAAACACAGATACGCAGTATTTT.

The chain recombines TRBV20-1 with TRBJ1-6; D may be TRBD1 (5 bases). The germline V gene has CDR1 DFQATT and CDR2 SNEGSKA (reference sequence). This CDR3 has 16 amino acids. Trimming took 0 bases from V and 11 from J, leaving 20 bases between them. The CDR3 nucleotides read TGCAGTGCTAGAGAGTTTACCGGGACGGCGCGAGCACCCCTCCACTTT. Translated, it gives CSAREFTGTARAPLHF.

This clonotype was counted only a few times. The V and J genes are TRBV19 and TRBJ2-5, with D maybe TRBD2 (6 bases). V gave up 5 bases and J gave up 3 bases, with 13 bases separating them. Germline CDR1 LNHDA, CDR2 SQIVND (reference sequence). The CDR3 spans 14 residues. The CDR3 DNA reads as TGTGCCAGTAGTGTGGACTGGGGGGAAGAGACCCAGTACTTC. It is translated as CASSVDWGEETQYF.

A remark on this clonotype: A read error may be the cause here, since a much bigger clone is one base away. The chain combines TRBV7-2 with TRBJ2-6; TRBD1 aligns across 8 bases. Germline V gene data show CDR1 as SGHTA and CDR2 as FQGNSA. The CDR3 sequence is 17 residues long. CDR3 amino acids: CDSSKGQGTSGANVLTF. CDR3 DNA: TGTGACAGCAGTAAAGGACAGGGTACTTCTGGGGCCAACGTCCTGACTTTC.

V is TRBV6-1 and J is TRBJ1-4, with D perhaps matching TRBD1 (5 bases). Trimming removed 7 bases at V and 7 bases at J, with 10 bases between. The CDR3 totals 12 residues. The V gene's germline CDR1 is MNHNS and CDR2 SASEGT. As DNA, the CDR3 is TGTGCCAGCACCGGGGCGGGTGAAAAACTGTTTTTT. This encodes CASTGAGEKLFF.

The CDR3 loop reads CASSTTGESNYGYTF. CDR3 DNA sequence: TGTGCCAGTAGTACAACAGGAGAATCTAACTATGGCTACACCTTC. The rearrangement uses TRBV19 and TRBJ1-2; tentatively, D is TRBD1 (5 bases). The CDR3 covers 15 residues. The V gene's germline CDR1 is LNHDA and CDR2 SQIVND (reference sequence). The V gene lost 4 bases and the J gene lost 0 bases, with 12 bases spanning the gap.

Remarks on this clonotype: A much bigger clone sits one base away, suggesting this may be a read error. This chain connects TRBV2 to TRBJ2-3, with TRBD2 matching over 7 bases. V lost 6 bases and J lost 1; bases outside the gene matches: 4. The CDR3 consists of 14 residues. CDR1 is SNHLY, CDR2 FYNNEI, per germline. In nucleotides, the CDR3 is TGTGCCAGCAGCCGGGACTACCGCACAGATACGCAGTATTTT. Protein: CASSRDYRTDTQYF.